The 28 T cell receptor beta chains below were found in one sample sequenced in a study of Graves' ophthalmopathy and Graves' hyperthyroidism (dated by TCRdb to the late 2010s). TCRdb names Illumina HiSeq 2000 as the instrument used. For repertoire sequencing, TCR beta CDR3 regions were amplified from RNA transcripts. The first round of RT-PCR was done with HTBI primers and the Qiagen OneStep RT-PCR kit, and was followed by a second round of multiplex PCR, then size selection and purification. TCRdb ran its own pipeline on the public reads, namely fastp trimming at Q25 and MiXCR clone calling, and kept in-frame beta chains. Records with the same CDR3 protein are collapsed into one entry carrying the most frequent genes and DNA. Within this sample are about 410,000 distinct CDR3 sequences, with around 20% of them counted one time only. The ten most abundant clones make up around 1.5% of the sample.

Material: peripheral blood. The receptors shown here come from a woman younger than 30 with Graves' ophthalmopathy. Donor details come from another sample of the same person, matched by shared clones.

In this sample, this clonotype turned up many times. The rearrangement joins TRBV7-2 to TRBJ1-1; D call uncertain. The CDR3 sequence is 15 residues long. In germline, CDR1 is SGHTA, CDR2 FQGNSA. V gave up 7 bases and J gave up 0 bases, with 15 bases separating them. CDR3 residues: CASTLSWGMNTEAFF. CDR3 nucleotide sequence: TGTGCCAGCACCCTCTCTTGGGGAATGAACACTGAAGCTTTCTTT.

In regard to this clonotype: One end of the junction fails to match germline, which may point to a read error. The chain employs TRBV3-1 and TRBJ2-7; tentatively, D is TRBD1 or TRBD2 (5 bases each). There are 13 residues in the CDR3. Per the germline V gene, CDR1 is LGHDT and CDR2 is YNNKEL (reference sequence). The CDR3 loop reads CASSPPRGHERYF. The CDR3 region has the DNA TGTGCCAGCAGCCCTCCCCGGGGCCACGAGCGGTACTTC.

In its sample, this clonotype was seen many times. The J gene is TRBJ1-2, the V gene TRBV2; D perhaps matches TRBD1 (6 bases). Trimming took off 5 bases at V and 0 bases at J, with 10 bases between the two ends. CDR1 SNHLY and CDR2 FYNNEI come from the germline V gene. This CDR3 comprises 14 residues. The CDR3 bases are TGTGCCAGCAGTCCGACAGGAGCTAACTATGGCTACACCTTC. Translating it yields CASSPTGANYGYTF.

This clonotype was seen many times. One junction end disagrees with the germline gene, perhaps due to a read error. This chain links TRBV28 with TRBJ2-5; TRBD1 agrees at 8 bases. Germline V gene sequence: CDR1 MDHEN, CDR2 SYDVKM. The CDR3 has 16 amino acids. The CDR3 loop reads CTSSLGDRSYQETQYF. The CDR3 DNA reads TGTACCAGCAGTTTGGGGGACAGGTCCTATCAAGAGACCCAGTACTTC.

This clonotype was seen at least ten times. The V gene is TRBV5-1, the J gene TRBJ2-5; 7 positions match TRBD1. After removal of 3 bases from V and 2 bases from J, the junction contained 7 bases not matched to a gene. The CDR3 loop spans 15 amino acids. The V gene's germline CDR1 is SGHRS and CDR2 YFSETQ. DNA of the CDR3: TGCGCCAGCAGCTCGGGACAGATTCTACAAGAGACCCAGTACTTC. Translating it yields CASSSGQILQETQYF. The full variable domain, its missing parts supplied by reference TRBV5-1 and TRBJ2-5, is KAGVTQTPRYLIKTRGQQVTLSCSPISGHRSVSWYQQTPGQGLQFLFEYFSETQRNKGNFPGRFSGRQFSNSRSEMNVSTLELGDSALYLCASSSGQILQETQYFGPGTRLLVL.

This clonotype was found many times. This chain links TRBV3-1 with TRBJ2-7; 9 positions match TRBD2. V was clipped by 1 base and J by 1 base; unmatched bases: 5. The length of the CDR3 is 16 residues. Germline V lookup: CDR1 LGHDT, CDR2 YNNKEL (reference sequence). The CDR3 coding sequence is TGTGCCAGCAGCCAAGGCGGGGGGGTGTCTTCCTACGAGCAGTACTTC. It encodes CASSQGGGVSSYEQYF.

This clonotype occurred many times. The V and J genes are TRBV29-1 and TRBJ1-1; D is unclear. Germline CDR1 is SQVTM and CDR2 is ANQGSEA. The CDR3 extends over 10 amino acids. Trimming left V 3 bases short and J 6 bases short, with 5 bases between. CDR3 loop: CSVEKSEAFF. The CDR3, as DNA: TGCAGCGTTGAGAAGTCTGAAGCTTTCTTT.

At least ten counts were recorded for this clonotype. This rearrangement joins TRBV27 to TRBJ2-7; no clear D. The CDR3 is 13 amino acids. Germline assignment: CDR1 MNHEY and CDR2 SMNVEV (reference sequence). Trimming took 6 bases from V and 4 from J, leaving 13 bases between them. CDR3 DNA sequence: TGTGCCAGCAGCCCCTTTTCTCGTTACGAGCAGTACTTC. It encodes CASSPFSRYEQYF.

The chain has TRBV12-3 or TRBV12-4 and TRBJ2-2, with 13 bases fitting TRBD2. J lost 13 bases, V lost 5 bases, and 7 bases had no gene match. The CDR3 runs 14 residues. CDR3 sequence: CASSAGLAGWVLFF. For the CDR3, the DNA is TGTGCCAGCAGTGCGGGACTAGCGGGGTGGGTGCTGTTTTTT.

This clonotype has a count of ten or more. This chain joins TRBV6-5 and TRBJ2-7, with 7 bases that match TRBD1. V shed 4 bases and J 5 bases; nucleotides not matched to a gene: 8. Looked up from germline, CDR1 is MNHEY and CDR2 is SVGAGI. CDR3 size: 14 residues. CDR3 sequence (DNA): TGTGCCAGCAGTTCCCAAACAGGGGTCCACGAGCAGTACTTC. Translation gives CASSSQTGVHEQYF.

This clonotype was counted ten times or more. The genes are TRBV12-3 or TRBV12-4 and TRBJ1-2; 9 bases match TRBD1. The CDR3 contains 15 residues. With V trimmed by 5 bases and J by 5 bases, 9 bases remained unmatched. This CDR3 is CASSAMGTGLYGYTF. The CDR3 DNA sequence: TGTGCCAGCAGTGCGATGGGGACAGGGCTTTATGGCTACACCTTC.

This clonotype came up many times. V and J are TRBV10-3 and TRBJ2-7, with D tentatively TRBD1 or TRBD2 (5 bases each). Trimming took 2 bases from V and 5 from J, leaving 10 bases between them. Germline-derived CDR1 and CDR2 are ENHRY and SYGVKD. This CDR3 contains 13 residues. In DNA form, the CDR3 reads TGTGCCATCAGTGAGGGGACGGTGGACGAGCAGTACTTC. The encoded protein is CAISEGTVDEQYF.

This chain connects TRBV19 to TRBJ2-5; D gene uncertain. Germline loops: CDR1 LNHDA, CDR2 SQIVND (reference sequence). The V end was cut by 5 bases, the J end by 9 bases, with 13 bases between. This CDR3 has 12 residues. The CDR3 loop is CASSSYSAAQYF. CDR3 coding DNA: TGTGCCAGTAGTTCTTACAGTGCGGCCCAGTACTTC.

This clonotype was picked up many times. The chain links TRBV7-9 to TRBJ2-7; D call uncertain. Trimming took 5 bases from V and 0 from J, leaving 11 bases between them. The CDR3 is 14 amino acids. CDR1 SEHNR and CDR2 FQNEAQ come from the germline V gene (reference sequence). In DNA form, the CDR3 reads TGTGCCAGCAGCCGGCCACAGAACTCCTACGAGCAGTACTTC. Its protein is CASSRPQNSYEQYF. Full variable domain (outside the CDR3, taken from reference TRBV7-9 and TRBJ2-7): DTGVSQNPRHKITKRGQNVTFRCDPISEHNRLYWYRQTLGQGPEFLTYFQNEAQLEKSRLLSDRFSAERPKGSFSTLEIQRTEQGDSAMYLCASSRPQNSYEQYFGPGTRLTVT.

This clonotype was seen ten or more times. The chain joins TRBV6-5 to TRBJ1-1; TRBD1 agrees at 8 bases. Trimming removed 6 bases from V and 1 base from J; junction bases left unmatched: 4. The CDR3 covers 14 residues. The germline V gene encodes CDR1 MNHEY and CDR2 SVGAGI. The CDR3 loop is CASRLGQGNTEAFF. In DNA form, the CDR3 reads TGTGCCAGCAGGCTAGGACAGGGGAACACTGAAGCTTTCTTT.

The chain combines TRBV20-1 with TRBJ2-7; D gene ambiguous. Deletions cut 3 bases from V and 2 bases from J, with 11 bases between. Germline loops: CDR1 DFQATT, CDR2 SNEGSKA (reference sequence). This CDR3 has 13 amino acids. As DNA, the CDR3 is TGCAGTGCTAGTAACCGGGTTACCTACGAGCAGTACTTC. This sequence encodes CSASNRVTYEQYF.

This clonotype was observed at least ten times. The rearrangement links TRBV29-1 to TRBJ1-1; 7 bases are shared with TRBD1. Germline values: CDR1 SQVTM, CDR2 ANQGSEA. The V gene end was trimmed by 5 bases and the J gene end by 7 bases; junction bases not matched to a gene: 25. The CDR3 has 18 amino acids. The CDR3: CSVRGDYRSGTDRLEAFF. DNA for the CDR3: TGCAGCGTTCGTGGGGACTATCGATCCGGGACAGATCGACTTGAAGCTTTCTTT. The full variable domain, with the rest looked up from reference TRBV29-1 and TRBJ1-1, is SAVISQKPSRDICQRGTSLTIQCQVDSQVTMMFWYRQQPGQSLTLIATANQGSEATYESGFVIDKFPISRPNLTFSTLTVSNMSPEDSSIYLCSVRGDYRSGTDRLEAFFGQGTRLTVV.

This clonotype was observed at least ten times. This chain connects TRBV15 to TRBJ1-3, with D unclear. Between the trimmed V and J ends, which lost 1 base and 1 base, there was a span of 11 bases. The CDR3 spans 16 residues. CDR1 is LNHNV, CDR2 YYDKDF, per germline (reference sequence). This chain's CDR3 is CATSRGVGMSGNTIYF. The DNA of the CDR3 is TGTGCCACCAGCAGAGGCGTGGGGATGTCTGGAAACACCATATATTTT.

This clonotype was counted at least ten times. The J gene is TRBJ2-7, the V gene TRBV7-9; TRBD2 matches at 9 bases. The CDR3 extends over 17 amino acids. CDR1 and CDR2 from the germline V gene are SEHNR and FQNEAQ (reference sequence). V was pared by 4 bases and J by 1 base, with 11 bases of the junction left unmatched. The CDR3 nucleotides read TGTGCCAGCAGCTCAGGCTCTAGCGGGGTTAGTTCCTACGAGCAGTACTTC. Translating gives CASSSGSSGVSSYEQYF.

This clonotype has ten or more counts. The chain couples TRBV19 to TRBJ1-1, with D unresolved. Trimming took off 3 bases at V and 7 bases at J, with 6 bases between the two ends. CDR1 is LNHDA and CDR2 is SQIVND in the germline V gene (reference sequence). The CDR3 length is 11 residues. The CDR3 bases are TGTGCCAGTAGTATGACGTTTGAAGCTTTCTTT. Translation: CASSMTFEAFF. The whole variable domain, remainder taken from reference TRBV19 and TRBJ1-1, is DGGITQSPKYLFRKEGQNVTLSCEQNLNHDAMYWYRQDPGQGLRLIYYSQIVNDFQKGDIAEGYSVSREKKESFPLTVTSAQKNPTAFYLCASSMTFEAFFGQGTRLTVV.

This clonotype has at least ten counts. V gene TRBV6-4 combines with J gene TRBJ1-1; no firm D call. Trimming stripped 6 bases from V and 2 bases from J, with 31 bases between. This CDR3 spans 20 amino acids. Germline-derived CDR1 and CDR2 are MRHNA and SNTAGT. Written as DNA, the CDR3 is TGTGCCAGCAGACCCCCCTACAGCGCGGCTCGGGGAGGTCCTAACACTGAAGCTTTCTTT. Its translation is CASRPPYSAARGGPNTEAFF.

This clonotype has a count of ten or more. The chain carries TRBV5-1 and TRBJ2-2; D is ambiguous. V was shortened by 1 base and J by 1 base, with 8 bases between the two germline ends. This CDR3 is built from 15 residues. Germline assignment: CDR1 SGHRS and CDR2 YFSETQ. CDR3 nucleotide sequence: TGCGCCAGCAGCTTGTTGGCGCAGAACACCGGGGAGCTGTTTTTT. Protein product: CASSLLAQNTGELFF.

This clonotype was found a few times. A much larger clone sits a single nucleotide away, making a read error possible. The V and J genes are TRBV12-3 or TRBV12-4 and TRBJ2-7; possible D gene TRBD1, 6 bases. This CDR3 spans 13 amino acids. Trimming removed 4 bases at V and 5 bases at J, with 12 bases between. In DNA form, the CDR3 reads TGTGCCAGCAGTTACCAACAGGGCGACGAGCAGTACTTC. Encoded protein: CASSYQQGDEQYF.

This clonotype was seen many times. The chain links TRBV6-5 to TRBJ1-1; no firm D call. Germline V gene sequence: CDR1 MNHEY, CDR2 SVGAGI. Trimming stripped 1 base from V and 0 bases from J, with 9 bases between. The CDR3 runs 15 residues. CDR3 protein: CASSYYPYMNTEAFF. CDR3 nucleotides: TGTGCCAGCAGTTACTACCCTTATATGAACACTGAAGCTTTCTTT.

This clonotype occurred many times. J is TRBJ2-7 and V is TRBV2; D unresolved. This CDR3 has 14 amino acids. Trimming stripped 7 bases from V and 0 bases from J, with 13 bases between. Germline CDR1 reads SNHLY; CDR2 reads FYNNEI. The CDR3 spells CASKEDFPSYEQYF. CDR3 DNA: TGTGCCAGCAAAGAGGATTTCCCCTCCTACGAGCAGTACTTC.

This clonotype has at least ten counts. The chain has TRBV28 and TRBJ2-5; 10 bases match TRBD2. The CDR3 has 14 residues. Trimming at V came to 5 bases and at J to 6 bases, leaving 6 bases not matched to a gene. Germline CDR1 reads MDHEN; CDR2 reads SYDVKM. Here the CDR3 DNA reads TGTGCCAGCAGTCTAGCGGGAGCCGTCCAGACCCAGTACTTC. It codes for CASSLAGAVQTQYF.

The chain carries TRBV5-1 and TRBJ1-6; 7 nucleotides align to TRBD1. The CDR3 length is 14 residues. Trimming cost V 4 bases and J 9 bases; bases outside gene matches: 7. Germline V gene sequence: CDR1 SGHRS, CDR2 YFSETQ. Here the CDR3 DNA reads TGCGCCAGCAGCGCGACAGGGAAGACTTCACCCCTCCACTTT. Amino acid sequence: CASSATGKTSPLHF.

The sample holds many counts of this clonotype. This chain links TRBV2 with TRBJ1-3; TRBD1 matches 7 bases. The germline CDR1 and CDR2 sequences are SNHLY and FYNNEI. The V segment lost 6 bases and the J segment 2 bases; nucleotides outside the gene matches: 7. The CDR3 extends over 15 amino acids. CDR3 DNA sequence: TGTGCCAGCAGCGGGGACAGTCGGGCTGGAAACACCATATATTTT. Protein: CASSGDSRAGNTIYF.